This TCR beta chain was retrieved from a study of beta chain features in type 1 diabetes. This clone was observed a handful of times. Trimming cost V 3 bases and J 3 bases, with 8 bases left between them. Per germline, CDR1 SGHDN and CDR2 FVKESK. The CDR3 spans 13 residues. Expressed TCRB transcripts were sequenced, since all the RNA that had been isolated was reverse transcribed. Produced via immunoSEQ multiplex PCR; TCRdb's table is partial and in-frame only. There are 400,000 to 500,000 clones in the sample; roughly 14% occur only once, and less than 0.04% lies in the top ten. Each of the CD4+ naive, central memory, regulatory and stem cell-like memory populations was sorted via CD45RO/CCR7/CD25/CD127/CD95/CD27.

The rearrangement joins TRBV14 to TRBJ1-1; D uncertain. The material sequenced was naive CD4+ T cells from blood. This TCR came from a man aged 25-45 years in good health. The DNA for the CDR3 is TGTGCCAGCAGCCACCTTGCGCACACTGAAGCTTTCTTT. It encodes CASSHLAHTEAFF.